These T cell receptor beta chains were read from a single sample in a study of T cells after posttransplantation cyclophosphamide. Clones were read by immunoSEQ multiplex PCR, and TCRdb kept only the in-frame ones, dropping some. The sample consists of roughly 6,800 clones, roughly nine tenths of them appearing once. The sample consisted of PBMCs, taken less than 1,500 days after allogeneic stem cell transplant with posttransplant cyclophosphamide. The receptors here all came from a female patient in her fifties who received an allogeneic stem cell transplant from a related donor, was CMV-positive, and had no GVHD. Part of the T cell pool may stem from the graft donor. Each CDR3 is given with its conserved first and last residue. The D gene is left open where the match is weak. Expanded clones are given a class, and other clones once, few, many or no size at all.

>NA|TRBJ2-2|TRBV5-1|TRBD2
CASSLEVSGTGELFF
TGCGCCAGCAGCTTGGAGGTTAGCGGGACCGGGGAGCTGTTTTTT
>few|TRBJ2-7|TRBV6-5|TRBD2
CASSRDYLSSEQYF
TGTGCCAGCAGCCGGGACTACCTTAGTAGCGAGCAGTACTTC
>NA|TRBJ2-3|TRBV5-4|TRBD2
CASSRGGREPSSTDTQYF
TGTGCCAGCAGCCGCGGGGGGCGGGAGCCTTCTAGCACAGATACGCAGTATTTT
>NA|TRBJ2-7|TRBV9|NA
CASSVTSLAYEQYF
TGTGCCAGCAGCGTTACTAGCCTTGCCTACGAGCAGTACTTC
>NA|TRBJ1-4|TRBV28|TRBD1
CASIPLTGGPGEKLFF
TGTGCCAGCATCCCCCTCACAGGGGGCCCCGGGGAAAAACTGTTTTTT
>NA|TRBJ1-1|TRBV7-2|NA
CASSLGGSLRGGLNTEAFF
TGTGCCAGCAGCTTAGGGGGGTCCCTGAGGGGGGGGCTGAACACTGAAGCTTTCTTT
>NA|TRBJ1-1|TRBV5-8|TRBD1
CASSLNIGQAVTEAFF
TGTGCCAGCAGCTTAAATATCGGACAGGCGGTCACTGAAGCTTTCTTT
>NA|TRBJ1-1|TRBV19|TRBD1
CATKGDRDEAFF
TGTGCCACCAAGGGGGACAGGGATGAAGCTTTCTTT
>NA|TRBJ1-2|TRBV2|TRBD1
CASLSIGDRGRGYTF
TGTGCCAGCCTTTCCATCGGGGACAGGGGAAGGGGCTACACCTTC
>NA|TRBJ1-4|TRBV28|NA
CASSPRDYEKLFF
TGTGCCAGCAGCCCCCGGGATTATGAAAAACTGTTTTTT
>NA|TRBJ2-3|TRBV19|TRBD2
CASKSSGTPDTQYF
TGTGCCAGTAAGTCTAGCGGGACCCCAGATACGCAGTATTTT
>NA|TRBJ1-1|TRBV10-2|NA
CASSEQGPTEAFF
TGCGCCAGCAGCGAACAGGGTCCCACTGAAGCTTTCTTT
>NA|TRBJ2-7|TRBV27|NA
CASSLRQGQEQYF
TGTGCCAGCAGTTTAAGGCAGGGGCAGGAGCAGTACTTC
>NA|TRBJ2-3|TRBV9|TRBD1
CATSTTGGLDTQYF
TGTGCCACGTCAACGACAGGGGGGCTGGATACGCAGTATTTT
>NA|TRBJ1-6|TRBV4-1|NA
CASSAGGARGNSPLHF
TGCGCCAGCAGCGCTGGGGGGGCACGAGGAAATTCACCCCTCCACTTT
>NA|TRBJ2-1|TRBV5-1|NA
CASRKEGLAYNEQFF
TGCGCCAGCAGAAAGGAGGGCCTGGCCTACAATGAGCAGTTCTTC
>NA|TRBJ2-3|TRBV5-5|NA
CASTMWPGLSRPDTQYF
TGTGCCAGCACTATGTGGCCGGGACTTAGCAGGCCAGATACGCAGTATTTT
>NA|TRBJ1-1|TRBV6-1|TRBD1
CASTWGQSNTEAFF
TGTGCCAGCACTTGGGGACAGTCAAACACTGAAGCTTTCTTT
>NA|TRBJ1-3|TRBV19|NA
CASRPRGGSGNTIYF
TGTGCCAGTAGACCCCGGGGAGGATCTGGAAACACCATATATTTT
>NA|TRBJ2-7|TRBV7-9|NA
CASSSTKDKQGGHEQYF
TGTGCCAGCAGCTCAACCAAGGACAAGCAGGGGGGCCACGAGCAGTACTTC
>NA|TRBJ2-7|TRBV29-1|NA
CSVGRAQVAGEQYF
TGCAGCGTGGGCCGGGCCCAAGTGGCGGGCGAGCAGTACTTC
>NA|TRBJ2-2|TRBV18|TRBD1
CASSSRQGANTGELFF
TGTGCCAGCTCATCTCGACAGGGCGCGAACACCGGGGAGCTGTTTTTT
>NA|TRBJ2-1|TRBV11-3|NA
CASTQTPGDNEQFF
TGTGCCAGCACCCAAACTCCGGGTGACAATGAGCAGTTCTTC
>once|TRBJ2-7|TRBV4-1|TRBD2
CASSKDWTSGLPTYEQYF
TGCGCCAGCAGCAAGGACTGGACTAGCGGGCTACCGACCTACGAGCAGTACTTC
>NA|TRBJ1-1|TRBV6-1|NA
CASSEWGGPNTEAFF
TGTGCCAGCAGTGAATGGGGGGGGCCAAACACTGAAGCTTTCTTT
>NA|TRBJ2-1|TRBV5-4|NA
CASSLDPESSYNEQFF
TGTGCCAGCAGCTTGGACCCGGAGAGCTCCTACAATGAGCAGTTCTTC
>NA|TRBJ1-1|TRBV27|NA
CASSLSKTISAEAFF
TGTGCCAGCAGTTTATCGAAAACTATAAGTGCTGAAGCTTTCTTT
>NA|TRBJ2-5|TRBV9|NA
CASSVAPRGETQYF
TGTGCCAGCAGCGTAGCCCCCAGGGGTGAGACCCAGTACTTC
>NA|TRBJ2-1|TRBV25-1|NA
CASRSRRSSYNEQFF
TGTGCCAGCCGCTCGCGGAGAAGCTCCTACAATGAGCAGTTCTTC
>NA|TRBJ2-7|TRBV11-3|NA
CASSSGSYEQYF
TGTGCCAGCAGCTCGGGATCCTACGAGCAGTACTTC
>NA|TRBJ2-2|TRBV4-2|NA
CASSQEWGGSRELFF
TGTGCCAGCAGCCAAGAGTGGGGTGGGAGTCGGGAGCTGTTTTTT
>NA|TRBJ1-1|TRBV27|NA
CASSFGAGSWNTEAFF
TGTGCCAGCAGTTTTGGGGCAGGGTCCTGGAACACTGAAGCTTTCTTT
>NA|TRBJ2-7|TRBV25-1|NA
CASGRGGMGAYEQYF
TGTGCCAGCGGGAGAGGGGGAATGGGAGCCTACGAGCAGTACTTC
>NA|TRBJ2-1|TRBV7-3|TRBD2
CASSRAGVLNEQFF
TGTGCCAGCTCTCGAGCGGGAGTGCTCAATGAGCAGTTCTTC
>NA|TRBJ1-2|TRBV6-4|TRBD1
CASKSGTGSYGYTF
TGTGCCAGCAAATCCGGGACAGGTAGCTATGGCTACACCTTC
>once|TRBJ1-1|TRBV10-3|TRBD1
CAIVGNRGPRIEAFF
TGTGCCATCGTTGGGAACAGGGGGCCGCGAATTGAAGCTTTCTTT
>once|TRBJ2-1|TRBV11-2|NA
CASRAGAGYNEQFF
TGTGCCAGCCGCGCCGGGGCGGGGTACAATGAGCAGTTCTTC
>NA|TRBJ1-5|TRBV18|NA
CASSREGDPNQPQHF
TGTGCCAGCTCCCGGGAGGGGGATCCCAATCAGCCCCAGCATTTT